The 23 T cell receptor beta chains reported below all come from one sample, sequenced in a study of shared clonotypes between healthy human individuals. The protocol was immunoSEQ multiplex PCR, while the TCRdb copy is restricted to in-frame clones and leaves out a portion. Of approximately 92,000 clones in the sample, approximately 63% were seen once. Source material: memory CD8+ T cells sorted from blood. This sample's subset: CD45RO+ cells pooled with CCR7-negative TemRA cells. These receptors were collected from a man aged 25-45 years in good health.

This clone was counted ten times or more. The chain uses TRBV27 and TRBJ2-2; the D is unclear. Germline loops: CDR1 MNHEY, CDR2 SMNVEV (reference sequence). With 2 bases removed from V and 4 bases from J, the gap between germline ends came to 5 bases. This CDR3 contains 13 residues. CDR3 in DNA: TGTGCCAGCAGTTTAGTTGCCACCGGGGAGCTGTTTTTT. This codes for CASSLVATGELFF.

The chain carries TRBV10-3 and TRBJ1-5, with D perhaps matching TRBD1 (5 bases). Germline CDR1 and CDR2: ENHRY and SYGVKD. The ends were cut back, 3 bases at V and 9 bases at J, with 9 bases in the middle. The CDR3 loop spans 12 amino acids. CDR3 nucleotide sequence: TGTGCCATCAGTGATCCCGGGACGCCCCAGCATTTT. This gives the protein CAISDPGTPQHF.

V gene TRBV2 combines with J gene TRBJ2-7; D might be TRBD1 or TRBD2, each matching 6 bases. CDR1 is SNHLY and CDR2 is FYNNEI in the germline V gene. Trimming removed 6 bases at V and 3 bases at J, with 24 bases between. This CDR3 has 17 residues. For the CDR3, the DNA is TGTGCCAGCAGCCTTCTTCATCGGGGGCCGGAGGGCTACGAGCAGTACTTC. Encoded protein: CASSLLHRGPEGYEQYF. The whole variable domain, filled in from reference TRBV2 and TRBJ2-7, reads EPEVTQTPSHQVTQMGQEVILRCVPISNHLYFYWYRQILGQKVEFLVSFYNNEISEKSEIFDDQFSVERPDGSNFTLKIRSTKLEDSAMYFCASSLLHRGPEGYEQYFGPGTRLTVT.

This chain connects TRBV7-2 to TRBJ2-2, with TRBD2 identical over 11 bases. This CDR3 comprises 16 residues. V gave up 5 bases and J gave up 3 bases; unmatched junction bases: 5. Germline V gene data show CDR1 as SGHTA and CDR2 as FQGNSA. This CDR3 reads CASSPRLAGYTGELFF. The DNA for the CDR3 is TGTGCCAGCAGCCCTCGACTAGCGGGATACACCGGGGAGCTGTTTTTT. The variable domain in full, completed from reference TRBV7-2 and TRBJ2-2, reads GAGVSQSPSNKVTEKGKDVELRCDPISGHTALYWYRQSLGQGLEFLIYFQGNSAPDKSGLPSDRFSAERTGGSVSTLTIQRTQQEDSAVYLCASSPRLAGYTGELFFGEGSRLTVL.

This sequence joins TRBV11-3 and TRBJ2-5, with 7 positions matching TRBD2. The CDR3 is 14 amino acids. Germline trimming cut 4 bases from V and 7 bases from J; bases unmatched to any gene: 9. CDR1 is SGHNT and CDR2 is YENEEA in the germline V gene. The chain's CDR3 is CASSSRAGGGTQYF. The CDR3 coding sequence is TGTGCCAGCAGCTCCCGCGCCGGCGGGGGGACCCAGTACTTC.

The V call is TRBV14, the J call TRBJ1-2, with D hard to call. CDR1 and CDR2 (germline): SGHDN, FVKESK. The CDR3 runs 13 residues. Trimming shortened V by 1 base and J by 4 bases, and 7 bases separated the two germline ends. This chain's CDR3 is CASSQGESYGYTF. The CDR3 DNA reads TGTGCCAGCAGCCAAGGGGAAAGCTATGGCTACACCTTC.

This clone was seen only once. J is TRBJ2-3 and V is TRBV7-3, with D hard to call. Germline lookup yields CDR1 SGHTA and CDR2 FQGTGA. The CDR3 is 14 amino acids. Trimming cost V 2 bases and J 2 bases, with 8 bases left between them. The CDR3 protein is CASSLQSATDTQYF. As DNA, the CDR3 is TGTGCCAGCAGCTTACAAAGCGCCACAGATACGCAGTATTTT.

The V call is TRBV6-5, the J call TRBJ1-5; tentatively, D is TRBD1 (5 bases). In germline, CDR1 is MNHEY, CDR2 SVGAGI. V was shortened by 6 bases and J by 4 bases, with 10 bases between the two germline ends. CDR3 length: 13 residues. CDR3 residues: CASRGAGNQPQHF. The DNA for the CDR3 is TGTGCCAGCAGAGGGGCGGGGAATCAGCCCCAGCATTTT.

As for this clone: The same CDR3 arises from other DNA sequences in this sample as well. The chain links TRBV10-3 to TRBJ2-5; the D gene is possibly TRBD2 (6 bases). CDR1 is ENHRY, CDR2 SYGVKD, per germline. This CDR3 region has 14 residues. V dropped 2 bases and J dropped 2 bases, with 9 bases sitting between them. DNA of the CDR3: TGTGCCATCAGTGAGGGCGGGGAGCAAGAGACCCAGTACTTC. It translates to CAISEGGEQETQYF.

V usage is TRBV11-1 and J usage is TRBJ2-7, with 8 bases fitting TRBD1. The J segment lost 1 base and the V segment lost 6 bases, leaving 17 bases of the junction unmatched. The CDR3 totals 18 residues. The germline V gene encodes CDR1 SGHAT and CDR2 FQDESV (reference sequence). The CDR3 DNA sequence: TGTGCCAGCAGAGATAGAGGGAGAAGGACAGGGTCGTCCTACGAGCAGTACTTC. Amino acids: CASRDRGRRTGSSYEQYF.

The chain is built from TRBV7-9 and TRBJ1-5; 7 bases align to TRBD1. The CDR3 has 15 residues. Germline CDR1 and CDR2: SEHNR and FQNEAQ (reference sequence). J gave up 4 bases and V 5 bases, and 8 bases lay outside the gene matches. The CDR3 bases are TGTGCCAGCAGCCCTTTAGGGGGCTCAAATCAGCCCCAGCATTTT. This encodes CASSPLGGSNQPQHF.

The V and J genes are TRBV10-3 and TRBJ2-3; unclear D gene. The CDR3 has 14 residues. Germline loops: CDR1 ENHRY, CDR2 SYGVKD. The V end was cut by 2 bases, the J end by 1 base, with 7 bases between. Written as DNA, the CDR3 is TGTGCCATCAGTGAGAAAGTCCGCACAGATACGCAGTATTTT. It specifies CAISEKVRTDTQYF.

Points on this clone: A far larger clone lies a single base away; this is likely a read error. Other nucleotide sequences from this sample produce the same CDR3. This chain connects TRBV28 to TRBJ2-7; D is ambiguous. Per the germline V gene, CDR1 is MDHEN and CDR2 is SYDVKM. The CDR3 runs 11 residues. V was shortened by 3 bases and J by 3 bases, with 3 bases between the two germline ends. The CDR3: CASSFYYEQYF. CDR3 coding DNA: TGTGCCAGCAGTTTCTACTACGAGCAGTACTTC.

J is TRBJ1-1 and V is TRBV5-4; 10 bases are shared with TRBD1. The germline V gene has CDR1 SGHNT and CDR2 YYREEE (reference sequence). After removal of 0 bases from V and 2 bases from J, the junction contained 13 bases not matched to a gene. This CDR3 spans 19 amino acids. The CDR3 loop reads CASSLGRDRGYGRNTEAFF. The CDR3 DNA reads as TGTGCCAGCAGCTTGGGGCGGGACAGGGGTTACGGCCGAAACACTGAAGCTTTCTTT.

This clone was seen only a few times. The V gene is TRBV19, the J gene TRBJ2-7; possible D gene TRBD1, 6 bases. V lost 1 base to trimming and J lost 6 bases, with 19 bases between them. The germline gives CDR1 LNHDA, CDR2 SQIVND (reference sequence). This CDR3 region has 16 residues. The CDR3 spells CASSIGLRRQAREQYF. For the CDR3, the DNA is TGTGCCAGTAGTATAGGCCTCAGAAGACAGGCGCGCGAGCAGTACTTC.

The chain carries TRBV19 and TRBJ1-5; unclear D gene. Deletions cut 6 bases from V and 1 base from J, with 10 bases between. Germline CDR1 and CDR2: LNHDA and SQIVND (reference sequence). CDR3 length: 14 amino acids. CDR3 loop: CASRLKRSNQPQHF. In nucleotides, the CDR3 is TGTGCCAGTAGACTCAAGAGGAGCAATCAGCCCCAGCATTTT.

The gene calls are TRBV5-1 and TRBJ2-3; possibly TRBD1 or TRBD2 for D (5 bases each). The germline CDR1 and CDR2 sequences are SGHRS and YFSETQ. V was clipped by 5 bases and J by 4 bases, with 17 bases between them. The CDR3 covers 15 residues. DNA for the CDR3: TGCGCCAGCAGTGAGACGGGACCGCAGGCAGATACGCAGTATTTT. Its protein is CASSETGPQADTQYF.

The V gene is TRBV2, the J gene TRBJ2-7, with D uncertain. Trimming removed 6 bases at V and 3 bases at J, with 12 bases between. Germline V gives CDR1 SNHLY, CDR2 FYNNEI. The CDR3 length is 13 residues. The CDR3 sequence: CASRDRRDYEQYF. The CDR3 DNA follows: TGTGCCAGCAGGGATAGACGAGACTACGAGCAGTACTTC.

This clone was observed a few times. The V call is TRBV7-9, the J call TRBJ2-7, with D perhaps TRBD2 (5 bases). The CDR3 contains 14 residues. V was trimmed by 3 bases and J by 3 bases, leaving 12 bases between them. In germline, CDR1 is SEHNR, CDR2 FQNEAQ (reference sequence). The CDR3 coding sequence is TGTGCCAGCAGCTTCGCCGGGGTAAACTACGAGCAGTACTTC. Translating gives CASSFAGVNYEQYF.

Concerning this clone: Other DNA sequences in this specimen translate into the identical CDR3. The rearrangement joins TRBV25-1 to TRBJ1-1; TRBD1 aligns across 10 bases. The germline V gene has CDR1 MGHDK and CDR2 SYGVNS. V shed 5 bases, J shed 4 bases, and the junction held 16 bases outside the gene matches. The CDR3 is 18 amino acids. CDR3 sequence reads: CASSPPGQGNRSPTEAFF. CDR3 DNA: TGTGCCAGCAGTCCTCCGGGACAGGGGAACCGTAGCCCCACTGAAGCTTTCTTT.

The count of this clone is one. The rearrangement uses TRBV30 and TRBJ2-7; 8 nucleotides match TRBD2. The CDR3 totals 15 residues. The germline CDR1 and CDR2 sequences are GTSNPN and SVGIG (reference sequence). J gave up 3 bases and V 3 bases, and 10 bases lay outside the gene matches. The CDR3 DNA is TGTGCCTGGAGGAAAATCGGGACTAGTGGCTACGAGCAGTACTTC. It specifies CAWRKIGTSGYEQYF. The whole variable domain, remainder taken from reference TRBV30 and TRBJ2-7, is SQTIHQWPATLVQPVGSPLSLECTVEGTSNPNLYWYRQAAGRGLQLLFYSVGIGQISSEVPQNLSASRPQDRQFILSSKKLLLSDSGFYLCAWRKIGTSGYEQYFGPGTRLTVT.

This clone was seen repeatedly, ten times or more. This chain links TRBV28 with TRBJ2-7, with D unclear. V was clipped by 6 bases and J by 2 bases, with 5 bases between them. There are 11 residues in the CDR3. The germline V gene has CDR1 MDHEN and CDR2 SYDVKM. The CDR3 DNA follows: TGTGCCAGCAGCTCCGCCTACGAGCAGTACTTC. As protein: CASSSAYEQYF.

The chain couples TRBV18 to TRBJ2-7; D remains ambiguous. The germline V gene encodes CDR1 KGHSH and CDR2 LQKENI. V lost 3 bases and J lost 3, with 9 bases in between. The length of the CDR3 is 13 residues. The CDR3 region has the DNA TGTGCCAGCTCACCCGTGGGGAACTACGAGCAGTACTTC. It specifies CASSPVGNYEQYF.